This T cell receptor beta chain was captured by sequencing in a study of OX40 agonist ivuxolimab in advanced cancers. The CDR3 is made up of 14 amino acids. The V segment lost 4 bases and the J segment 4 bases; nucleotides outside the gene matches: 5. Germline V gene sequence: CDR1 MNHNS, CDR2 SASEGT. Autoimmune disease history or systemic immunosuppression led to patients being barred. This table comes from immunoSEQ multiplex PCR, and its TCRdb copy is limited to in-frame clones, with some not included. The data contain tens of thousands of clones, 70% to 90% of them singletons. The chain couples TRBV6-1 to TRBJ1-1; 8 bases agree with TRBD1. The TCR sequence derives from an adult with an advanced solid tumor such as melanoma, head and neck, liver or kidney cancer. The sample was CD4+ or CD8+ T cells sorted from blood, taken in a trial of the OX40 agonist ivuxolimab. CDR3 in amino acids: CASSATGGSTEAFF. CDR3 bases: TGTGCCAGCAGTGCCACAGGGGGGAGCACTGAAGCTTTCTTT.